This T cell receptor beta chain was sequenced in a study of T cell responses to AZD1222 COVID-19 vaccine. The wider study: Pooling of second doses given at about 4 or about 12 weeks was done.

On this clone itself: What it binds is not known.

General study results and limits: Most donors were white British, females outnumbered males, and clonal diversity was possibly underestimated. Baseline seropositivity occurred in only a handful of AZD1222 recipients. Targeting of unmutated variant regions was reportedly seen in nearly half of spike-specific TCRs.

The CDR3 runs 14 residues. Germline CDR1 is LGHNT and CDR2 is FRNRAP. V gave up 4 bases and J gave up 2 bases, with 9 bases separating them. Some clones are missing from TCRdb's copy, which holds only in-frame ones; the method was immunoSEQ multiplex PCR. Of about 120,000 clones in the sample, roughly nine tenths are singletons; the top ten hold 1.7%. The sequence came from an adult in good health. V usage is TRBV12-5 and J usage is TRBJ1-5; a weak D match, TRBD1 (6 bases). The input for sequencing was peripheral blood, taken on day 0 of AZD1222 vaccination. CDR3 coding DNA: TGTGCTAGTGGTTCACGACAGGGCAATCAGCCCCAGCATTTT. This encodes CASGSRQGNQPQHF.